These 21 T cell receptor beta chains originate from one sample sequenced in a study of blood T cell repertoires in COVID-19. Clones were sequenced by immunoSEQ multiplex PCR, and TCRdb holds only the in-frame ones, with some missing. The sample has about 110,000 clones; about 85% are singletons. Sequencing was done on a sample of peripheral blood. Receptors were obtained from a man between 35 and 55 years old with acute or convalescent COVID-19.

The chain uses TRBV6-6 and TRBJ2-7; weak D call: TRBD1 (6 bases). The CDR3 is 14 amino acids. Trimming pared 2 bases from V and 5 bases from J, leaving 13 bases between. Per germline, CDR1 MNHNY and CDR2 SVGAGI (reference sequence). The CDR3 loop is CASSYGQTGNEQYF. In nucleotides, the CDR3 is TGTGCCAGCAGTTACGGGCAGACAGGAAACGAGCAGTACTTC.

The genes are TRBV2 and TRBJ2-7; D gene unclear. Looked up from germline, CDR1 is SNHLY and CDR2 is FYNNEI. This CDR3 spans 11 amino acids. V lost 5 bases and J 5 bases, leaving 7 bases between the germline ends. The CDR3 spells CASSPTHEQYF. CDR3 nucleotide sequence: TGTGCCAGCAGTCCCACACACGAGCAGTACTTC.

This clone was seen just once. This chain joins TRBV7-6 and TRBJ2-3; possibly TRBD2 for D (5 bases). The CDR3 has 16 residues. V was clipped by 0 bases and J by 2 bases, with 12 bases between them. Germline CDR1 and CDR2: SGHVS and FNYEAQ. The CDR3 here is CASSLAEGAPTDTQYF. The CDR3 nucleotides read TGTGCCAGCAGCTTAGCTGAGGGAGCCCCCACAGATACGCAGTATTTT.

In its sample, this clone was seen a few times. This chain joins TRBV5-1 and TRBJ1-2, with a possible D match to TRBD1 (5 bases). This CDR3 has 15 residues. Trimming shortened V by 5 bases and J by 4 bases, and 18 bases separated the two germline ends. In germline, CDR1 is SGHRS, CDR2 YFSETQ. The CDR3 spells CASSSTGAQRYGYTF. The CDR3 DNA follows: TGCGCCAGCAGTTCAACAGGCGCGCAACGCTATGGCTACACCTTC.

J is TRBJ1-4 and V is TRBV4-1, with 11 bases fitting TRBD1. The CDR3 is made up of 17 amino acids. Germline V lookup: CDR1 MGHRA, CDR2 YSYEKL. V was clipped by 5 bases and J by 4 bases; unmatched bases: 9. Written as DNA, the CDR3 is TGCGCCAGCAGCGTGGGACAGGGGGGTTTGGGTAATGAAAAACTGTTTTTT. As protein: CASSVGQGGLGNEKLFF.

The rearrangement uses TRBV15 and TRBJ2-5; 8 bases match TRBD2. Germline lookup yields CDR1 LNHNV and CDR2 YYDKDF (reference sequence). After removal of 0 bases from V and 1 base from J, the junction contained 4 bases not matched to a gene. CDR3 length equals 16 residues. CDR3 DNA sequence: TGTGCCACCAGCAGAGACCTTAGCGGGGTCCAAGAGACCCAGTACTTC. Its translation is CATSRDLSGVQETQYF.

The V call is TRBV19, the J call TRBJ2-3; 8 bases agree with TRBD2. This CDR3 is built from 18 residues. Trimming took 7 bases from V and 2 from J; bases not matched to a gene: 17. CDR1 and CDR2 from the germline V gene are LNHDA and SQIVND (reference sequence). The CDR3 loop is CASTPSAGGRYDTDTQYF. The CDR3, as DNA: TGTGCCAGTACCCCCTCCGCGGGGGGACGGTACGACACAGATACGCAGTATTTT.

J is TRBJ2-7 and V is TRBV10-3, with D perhaps matching TRBD1 (6 bases). Germline V lookup: CDR1 ENHRY, CDR2 SYGVKD. The V end lost 5 bases, the J end lost 3 bases, and 11 bases lay between the germline ends. This CDR3 spans 13 amino acids. CDR3 protein: CAISPTGGYEQYF. The CDR3 coding sequence is TGTGCCATCAGTCCGACAGGCGGCTACGAGCAGTACTTC.

The chain carries TRBV11-3 and TRBJ2-1, with 14 bases aligning to TRBD2. The CDR3 totals 15 residues. Germline V gene data show CDR1 as SGHNT and CDR2 as YENEEA. With V trimmed by 5 bases and J by 10 bases, 7 bases remained unmatched. CDR3 sequence (DNA): TGTGCCAGCAGCCTCGGGACTAGCGGGAGTATGGAGCAGTTCTTC. This sequence encodes CASSLGTSGSMEQFF.

J is TRBJ1-5 and V is TRBV7-8, with 10 bases matching TRBD1. The germline gives CDR1 SGHVS, CDR2 FQNEAQ. V lost 5 bases, J lost 4 bases, and 8 bases stayed unmatched. CDR3 length: 16 residues. This CDR3 is CASSVGTGVFNQPQHF. The CDR3 DNA sequence: TGTGCCAGCAGCGTAGGGACAGGGGTTTTTAATCAGCCCCAGCATTTT.

The rearrangement joins TRBV4-1 to TRBJ2-3; 10 bases align to TRBD2. The CDR3 sequence is 18 residues long. Germline V gives CDR1 MGHRA, CDR2 YSYEKL. J gave up 5 bases and V 7 bases, and 18 bases lay outside the gene matches. CDR3 region: CASTPRPSSGGAIDTQYF. Here the CDR3 DNA reads TGCGCCAGCACGCCCAGGCCTTCCAGCGGGGGGGCGATAGATACGCAGTATTTT.

J is TRBJ1-1 and V is TRBV5-1, with 9 nucleotides matching TRBD1. The V gene's germline CDR1 is SGHRS and CDR2 YFSETQ. J was trimmed by 0 bases and V by 0 bases; bases with no gene match: 3. The CDR3 is made up of 16 amino acids. Here the CDR3 reads CASSLGDRAMNTEAFF. The CDR3 DNA reads TGCGCCAGCAGCTTGGGGGACAGGGCGATGAACACTGAAGCTTTCTTT.

Turning to this clone: A read error may account for a junction end that differs from germline. This sequence joins TRBV7-7 and TRBJ2-7; D might be TRBD2 (5 bases). CDR3 length: 14 residues. CDR1 is SSHAT, CDR2 FNYEAQ, per germline (reference sequence). The CDR3 DNA is TGTGCTAGCAGCTTAGCGCCAGACTCCTACGAGCAGTACTTC. Its protein is CASSLAPDSYEQYF.

This rearrangement joins TRBV6-4 to TRBJ1-1; D is uncertain. Trimming cost V 2 bases and J 11 bases, with 12 bases left between them. Germline values: CDR1 MRHNA, CDR2 SNTAGT. The CDR3 is 12 amino acids. The CDR3 protein is CASSDKREGAFF. For the CDR3, the DNA is TGTGCCAGCAGTGACAAGAGGGAGGGCGCTTTCTTT.

The chain uses TRBV27 and TRBJ2-5; a possible D gene is TRBD2 (6 bases). V lost 5 bases and J 2 bases, leaving 12 bases between the germline ends. The CDR3 runs 14 residues. Germline loops: CDR1 MNHEY, CDR2 SMNVEV (reference sequence). The CDR3 DNA sequence: TGTGCCAGCAGTCCGCCGGGGACTCAAGAGACCCAGTACTTC. Amino acid sequence: CASSPPGTQETQYF.

The J gene is TRBJ2-5, the V gene TRBV5-5; maybe TRBD1 (5 bases). The CDR3 extends over 15 amino acids. Germline CDR1 is SGHKS and CDR2 is YYEKEE (reference sequence). Trimming cost V 0 bases and J 4 bases, with 13 bases left between them. CDR3 region: CASSLVRGFRETQYF. The CDR3 bases are TGTGCCAGCAGCTTGGTAAGGGGATTCCGAGAGACCCAGTACTTC.

The chain employs TRBV4-3 and TRBJ2-3; 8 positions agree with TRBD2. The CDR3 covers 16 residues. Germline V gives CDR1 LGHNA, CDR2 YSLEER. V was clipped by 0 bases and J by 4 bases; unmatched bases: 6. CDR3 DNA: TGCGCCAGCAGCCAAGATAACCGGGGGGGCGCAGATACGCAGTATTTT. It codes for CASSQDNRGGADTQYF.

The CDR3 region has the DNA TGTGCCAGCAGTCGAACTAGGGGAGGGGACACTGAAGCTTTCTTT. It encodes CASSRTRGGDTEAFF. The chain joins TRBV2 to TRBJ1-1; the D gene is possibly TRBD1 (5 bases). This CDR3 contains 15 residues. The ends were cut back, 5 bases at V and 3 bases at J, with 16 bases in the middle. Germline V gene sequence: CDR1 SNHLY, CDR2 FYNNEI.

The CDR3 bases are TGTGCCAGCAGTTACTCTGTCGAGGAACGGACTGAAGCTTTCTTT. Translation gives CASSYSVEERTEAFF. This chain joins TRBV6-6 and TRBJ1-1, with D hard to call. CDR3 length: 15 amino acids. V was cut by 0 bases and J by 5 bases, with 13 bases left in between. CDR1 and CDR2 from the germline V gene are MNHNY and SVGAGI (reference sequence).

This rearrangement joins TRBV10-3 to TRBJ1-5; 8 nucleotides agree with TRBD1. The J segment lost 3 bases and the V segment lost 2 bases, leaving 3 bases of the junction unmatched. Germline CDR1 ENHRY, CDR2 SYGVKD. This CDR3 has 15 amino acids. The chain's CDR3 is CAISEGQGANQPQHF. CDR3 DNA sequence: TGTGCCATCAGTGAGGGACAGGGTGCCAATCAGCCCCAGCATTTT.

The chain joins TRBV27 to TRBJ2-3; 8 positions agree with TRBD2. V was clipped by 3 bases and J by 5 bases; unmatched bases: 7. The CDR3 has 15 residues. CDR1 and CDR2 from the germline V gene are MNHEY and SMNVEV (reference sequence). The CDR3 nucleotides are TGTGCCAGCAGTTTCTCCGGGGGGGGTCGAGATACGCAGTATTTT. Protein product: CASSFSGGGRDTQYF.